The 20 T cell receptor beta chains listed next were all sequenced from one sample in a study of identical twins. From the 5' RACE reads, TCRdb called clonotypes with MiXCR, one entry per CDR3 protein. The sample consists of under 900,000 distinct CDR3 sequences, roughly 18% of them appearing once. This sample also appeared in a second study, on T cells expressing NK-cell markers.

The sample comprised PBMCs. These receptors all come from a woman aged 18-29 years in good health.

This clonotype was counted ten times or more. For the CDR3, the DNA is TGTGCCAGCAGCTTGGAGGTGGTAGAGAGGCAGTTCTTC. It translates to CASSLEVVERQFF. V gene TRBV5-5 combines with J gene TRBJ2-1, with D unresolved. CDR3 length equals 13 residues. Trimming pared 0 bases from V and 12 bases from J, leaving 13 bases between. The germline V gene has CDR1 SGHKS and CDR2 YYEKEE (reference sequence).

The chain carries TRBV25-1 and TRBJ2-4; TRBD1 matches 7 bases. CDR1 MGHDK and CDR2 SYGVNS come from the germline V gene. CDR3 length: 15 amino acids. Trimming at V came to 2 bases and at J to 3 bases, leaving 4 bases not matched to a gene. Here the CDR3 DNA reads TGTGCCAGCAGTGAAAGGGGGCGCGACAAAAACATTCAGTACTTC. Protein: CASSERGRDKNIQYF. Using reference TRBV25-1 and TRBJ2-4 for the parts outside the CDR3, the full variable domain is EADIYQTPRYLVIGTGKKITLECSQTMGHDKMYWYQQDPGMELHLIHYSYGVNSTEKGDLSSESTVSRIRTEHFPLTLESARPSHTSQYLCASSERGRDKNIQYFGAGTRLSVL.

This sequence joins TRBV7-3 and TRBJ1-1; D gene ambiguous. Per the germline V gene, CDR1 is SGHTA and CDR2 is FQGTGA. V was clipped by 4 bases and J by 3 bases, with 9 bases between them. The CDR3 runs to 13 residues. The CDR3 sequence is CASSSNRDTEAFF. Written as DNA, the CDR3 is TGTGCCAGCAGCTCGAATAGAGACACTGAAGCTTTCTTT.

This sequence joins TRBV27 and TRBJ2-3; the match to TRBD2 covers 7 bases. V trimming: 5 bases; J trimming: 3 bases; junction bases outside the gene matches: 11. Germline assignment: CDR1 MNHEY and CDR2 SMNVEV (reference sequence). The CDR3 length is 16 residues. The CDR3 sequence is CASSPYTGTTTDTQYF. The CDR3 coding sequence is TGTGCCAGCAGTCCCTACACCGGGACTACAACAGATACGCAGTATTTT.

CDR3: CSARDPRLAGDYNEQFF. The CDR3 DNA reads as TGCAGTGCTAGAGATCCCCGGCTAGCGGGAGACTACAATGAGCAGTTCTTC. This rearrangement joins TRBV20-1 to TRBJ2-1; TRBD2 aligns across 10 bases. The CDR3 runs 17 residues. The J segment lost 3 bases and the V segment lost 0 bases, leaving 8 bases of the junction unmatched. CDR1 is DFQATT, CDR2 SNEGSKA, per germline (reference sequence).

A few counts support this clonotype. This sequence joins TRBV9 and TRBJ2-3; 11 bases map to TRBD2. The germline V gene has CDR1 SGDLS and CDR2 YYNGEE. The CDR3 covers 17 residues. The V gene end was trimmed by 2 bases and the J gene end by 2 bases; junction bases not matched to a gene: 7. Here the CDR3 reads CASSVYSSGGFTDTQYF. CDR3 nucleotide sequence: TGTGCCAGCAGCGTTTACTCTAGCGGGGGGTTCACAGATACGCAGTATTTT.

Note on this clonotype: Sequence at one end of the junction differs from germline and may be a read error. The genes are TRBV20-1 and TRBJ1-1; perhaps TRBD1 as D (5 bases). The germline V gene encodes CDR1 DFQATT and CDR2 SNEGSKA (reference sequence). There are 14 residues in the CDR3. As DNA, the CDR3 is TGCAGTGCTAGAGTGTCGGACACTCGCACTGAAGATTTCTTT. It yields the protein CSARVSDTRTEDFF.

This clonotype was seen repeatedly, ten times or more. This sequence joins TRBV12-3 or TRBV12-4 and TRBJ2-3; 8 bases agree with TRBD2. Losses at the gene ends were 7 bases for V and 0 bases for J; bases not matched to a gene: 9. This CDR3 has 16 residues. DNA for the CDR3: TGTGCCAGCACCAAGGAACTAGCGGTTAGCACAGATACGCAGTATTTT. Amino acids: CASTKELAVSTDTQYF.

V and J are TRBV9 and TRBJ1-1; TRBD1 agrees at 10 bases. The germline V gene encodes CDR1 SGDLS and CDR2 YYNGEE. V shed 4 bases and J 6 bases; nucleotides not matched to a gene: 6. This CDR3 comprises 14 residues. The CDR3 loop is CASSSDGTGAEAFF. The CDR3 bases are TGTGCCAGCAGCTCAGACGGGACAGGGGCTGAAGCTTTCTTT. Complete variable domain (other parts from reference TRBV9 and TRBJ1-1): DSGVTQTPKHLITATGQRVTLRCSPRSGDLSVYWYQQSLDQGLQFLIQYYNGEERAKGNILERFSAQQFPDLHSELNLSSLELGDSALYFCASSSDGTGAEAFFGQGTRLTVV.

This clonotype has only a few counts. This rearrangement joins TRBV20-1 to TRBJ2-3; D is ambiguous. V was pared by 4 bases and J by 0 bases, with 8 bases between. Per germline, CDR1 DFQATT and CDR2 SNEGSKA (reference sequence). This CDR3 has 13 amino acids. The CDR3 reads CSATDPSTDTQYF. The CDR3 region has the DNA TGCAGTGCTACGGATCCTAGCACAGATACGCAGTATTTT.

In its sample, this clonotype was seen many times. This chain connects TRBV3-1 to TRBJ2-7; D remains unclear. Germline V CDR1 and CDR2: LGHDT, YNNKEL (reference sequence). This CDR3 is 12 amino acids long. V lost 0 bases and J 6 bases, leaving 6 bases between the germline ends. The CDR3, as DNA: TGTGCCAGCAGCCAAGATTGGGGCGAGCAGTACTTC. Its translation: CASSQDWGEQYF.

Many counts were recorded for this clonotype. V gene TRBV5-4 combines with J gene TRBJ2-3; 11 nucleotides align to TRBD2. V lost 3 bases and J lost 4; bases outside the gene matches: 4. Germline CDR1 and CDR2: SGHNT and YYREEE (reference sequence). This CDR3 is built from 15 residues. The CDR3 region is CASSSASGGSDTQYF. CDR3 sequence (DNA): TGTGCCAGCAGCTCGGCTAGCGGGGGGTCAGATACGCAGTATTTT. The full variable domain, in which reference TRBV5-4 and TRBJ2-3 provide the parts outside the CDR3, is ETGVTQSPTHLIKTRGQQVTLRCSSQSGHNTVSWYQQALGQGPQFIFQYYREEENGRGNFPPRFSGLQFPNYSSELNVNALELDDSALYLCASSSASGGSDTQYFGPGTRLTVL.

The CDR3 sequence: CSARPPAGGGGEKLFF. The CDR3 bases are TGCAGTGCTAGGCCCCCGGCGGGGGGGGGCGGTGAAAAACTGTTTTTT. V is TRBV20-1 and J is TRBJ1-4, with D possibly TRBD1 on 6 matching bases. Between the trimmed V and J ends, which lost 3 bases and 7 bases, there was a span of 21 bases. From germline, CDR1 is DFQATT and CDR2 SNEGSKA (reference sequence). The CDR3 has 16 amino acids.

DNA of the CDR3: TGCAGTGCCGCATCGACCGGGACAGAGGGGACTAGCACAGATACGCAGTATTTT. It encodes CSAASTGTEGTSTDTQYF. The rearrangement joins TRBV20-1 to TRBJ2-3; a weak D match, TRBD1 (7 bases). Trimming pared 6 bases from V and 0 bases from J, leaving 25 bases between. Germline V gene lookup returns CDR1 DFQATT and CDR2 SNEGSKA (reference sequence). The CDR3 contains 18 residues.

The CDR3 DNA follows: TGCAGCGTCCCGAAGGACAGTACGACCGATTTTGCTAACTATGGCTACACCTTC. It encodes CSVPKDSTTDFANYGYTF. The chain uses TRBV29-1 and TRBJ1-2; a weak D match, TRBD1 (6 bases). The CDR3 is made up of 18 amino acids. Between the trimmed V and J ends, which lost 6 bases and 0 bases, there was a span of 26 bases. The germline V gene has CDR1 SQVTM and CDR2 ANQGSEA.

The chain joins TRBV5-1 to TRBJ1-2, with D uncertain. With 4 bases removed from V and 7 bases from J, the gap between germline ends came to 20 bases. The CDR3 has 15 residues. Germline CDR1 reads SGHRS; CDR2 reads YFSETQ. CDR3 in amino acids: CASSDLDAGEIGYTF. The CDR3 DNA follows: TGCGCCAGCAGCGACCTGGATGCCGGAGAGATTGGCTACACCTTC.

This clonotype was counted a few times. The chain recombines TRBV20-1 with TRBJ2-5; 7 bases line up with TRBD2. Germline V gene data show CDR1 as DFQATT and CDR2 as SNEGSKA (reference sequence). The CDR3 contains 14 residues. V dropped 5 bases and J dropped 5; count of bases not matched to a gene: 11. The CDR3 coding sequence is TGCAGTGCTGGGGGAGGGAGAGGACGGGAGACCCAGTACTTC. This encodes CSAGGGRGRETQYF.

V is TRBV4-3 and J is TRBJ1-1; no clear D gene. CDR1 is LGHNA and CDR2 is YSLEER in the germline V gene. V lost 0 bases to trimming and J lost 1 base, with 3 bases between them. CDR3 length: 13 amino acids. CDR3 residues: CASSQDANTEAFF. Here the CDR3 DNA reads TGCGCCAGCAGCCAAGATGCGAACACTGAAGCTTTCTTT.

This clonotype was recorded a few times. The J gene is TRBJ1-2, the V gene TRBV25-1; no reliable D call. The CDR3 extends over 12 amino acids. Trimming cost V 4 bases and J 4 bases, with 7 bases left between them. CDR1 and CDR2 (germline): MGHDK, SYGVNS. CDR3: CASSASLYGYTF. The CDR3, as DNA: TGTGCCAGCAGTGCATCCCTCTATGGCTACACCTTC.

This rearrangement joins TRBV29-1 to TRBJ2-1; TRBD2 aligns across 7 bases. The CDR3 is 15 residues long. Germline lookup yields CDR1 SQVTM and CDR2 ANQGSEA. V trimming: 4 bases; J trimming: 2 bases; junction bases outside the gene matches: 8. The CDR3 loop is CSVARGLSTYNEQFF. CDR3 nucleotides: TGCAGCGTTGCGAGGGGACTAAGCACCTACAATGAGCAGTTCTTC.